The 32 T cell receptor beta chains listed next were all sequenced from one sample in a study of T cells in Graves' hyperthyroidism and ophthalmopathy. What was amplified from RNA transcripts were TCR beta CDR3 regions. RT-PCR in the first round (using the HTBI primer set) targeted the TCR CDR3. TCRdb independently ran MiXCR on the multiplex PCR reads; one entry per CDR3 protein. In the table there are around 340,000 distinct CDR3 sequences, 15% to 20% of which are singletons. Source material: blood. All receptors derive from a woman aged 40 to 50 with Graves' ophthalmopathy.

This clonotype has ten or more counts. The chain is built from TRBV10-3 and TRBJ2-7; 9 positions match TRBD2. Germline V gene sequence: CDR1 ENHRY, CDR2 SYGVKD. The CDR3 covers 15 residues. The ends lost 8 bases at V and 6 bases at J; junction bases unmatched: 14. CDR3 in amino acids: CAIRISGSTYGEQYF. CDR3 DNA: TGTGCCATCCGTATTAGCGGGAGCACTTACGGCGAGCAGTACTTC.

This clonotype was picked up many times. The chain employs TRBV12-5 and TRBJ2-7, with TRBD2 matching 10 bases. CDR3 length: 14 residues. Germline trimming cut 6 bases from V and 2 bases from J; bases unmatched to any gene: 4. Germline V lookup: CDR1 LGHNT, CDR2 FRNRAP. Here the CDR3 DNA reads TGTGCTAGTGGGCGAGCGGGAGGGCCCTACGAGCAGTACTTC. Its translation: CASGRAGGPYEQYF.

The table lists this clonotype with many counts. This rearrangement joins TRBV6-1 to TRBJ2-7; D might be TRBD1 (6 bases). The CDR3 runs to 13 residues. CDR1 is MNHNS and CDR2 is SASEGT in the germline V gene. V was pared by 8 bases and J by 7 bases, with 18 bases between. The CDR3 DNA sequence: TGTGCCAGCGAGGGCAGGGGCCCTCCGGAGCAGTACTTC. Residues: CASEGRGPPEQYF.

The sample holds many counts of this clonotype. The chain joins TRBV6-5 to TRBJ1-1; TRBD1 agrees at 9 bases. The CDR3 length is 13 residues. Germline-derived CDR1 and CDR2 are MNHEY and SVGAGI. V shed 7 bases and J 4 bases; nucleotides not matched to a gene: 4. For the CDR3, the DNA is TGTGCCAGCAAGGGACAGGGAGGCACTGAAGCTTTCTTT. Protein: CASKGQGGTEAFF.

The chain joins TRBV12-3 or TRBV12-4 to TRBJ1-1; no clear D. This CDR3 spans 11 amino acids. The V end was cut by 6 bases, the J end by 9 bases, with 11 bases between. The CDR3 loop reads CASSRSSQAFF. The CDR3 DNA reads as TGTGCCAGCAGCCGGTCCAGTCAAGCTTTCTTT.

This clonotype was recorded many times. The chain joins TRBV12-3 or TRBV12-4 to TRBJ2-2, with 7 positions matching TRBD2. J lost 6 bases, V lost 6 bases, and 7 bases had no gene match. There are 14 residues in the CDR3. CDR3 bases: TGTGCCAGCAGCTACATAGCGGGTCCCGGGGAGCTGTTTTTT. Encoded protein: CASSYIAGPGELFF.

In this sample, this clonotype turned up many times. The genes are TRBV25-1 and TRBJ2-2, with D tentatively TRBD1 (5 bases). Trimming took 7 bases from V and 3 from J, leaving 9 bases between them. The CDR3 runs to 13 residues. The germline V gene encodes CDR1 MGHDK and CDR2 SYGVNS. As DNA, the CDR3 is TGTGCCAGCACTCGCAGGGACACCGGGGAGCTGTTTTTT. The encoded protein is CASTRRDTGELFF.

This clonotype occurred many times. The chain combines TRBV14 with TRBJ1-5, with 8 bases matching TRBD1. The germline V gene encodes CDR1 SGHDN and CDR2 FVKESK. The CDR3 is made up of 20 amino acids. V trimming: 1 base; J trimming: 0 bases; junction bases outside the gene matches: 14. CDR3 nucleotide sequence: TGTGCCAGCAGCCAAGCCACGGACAGGGATCACGTAAATAGCAATCAGCCCCAGCATTTT. Translation gives CASSQATDRDHVNSNQPQHF.

Many counts were recorded for this clonotype. V usage is TRBV6-1 and J usage is TRBJ1-1; D remains unclear. Germline assignment: CDR1 MNHNS and CDR2 SASEGT. V dropped 8 bases and J dropped 0 bases, with 4 bases sitting between them. The CDR3 contains 11 residues. The CDR3 is CASDMNTEAFF. In nucleotides, the CDR3 is TGTGCCAGCGATATGAACACTGAAGCTTTCTTT.

In this sample, this clonotype turned up many times. V is TRBV27 and J is TRBJ2-7; no clear D gene. The ends were cut back, 0 bases at V and 0 bases at J, with 9 bases in the middle. The CDR3 has 15 amino acids. Per the germline V gene, CDR1 is MNHEY and CDR2 is SMNVEV (reference sequence). The CDR3 sequence is CASSLSYVSSYEQYF. The CDR3 DNA sequence: TGTGCCAGCAGTTTATCGTATGTCAGCTCCTACGAGCAGTACTTC.

In regard to this clonotype: This may be a read error, as it is one base from a much larger clone. This chain joins TRBV6-1 and TRBJ2-2; no definite D call. Trimming cost V 4 bases and J 5 bases, with 14 bases left between them. Germline V gene lookup returns CDR1 MNHNS and CDR2 SASEGT. The CDR3 extends over 15 amino acids. CDR3 region: CASSGGPRATGELFF. The CDR3 nucleotides are TGTGCCAGCAGTGGCGGACCTAGAGCTACCGGGGAGCTGTTTTTT.

There are many counts of this clonotype. The V gene is TRBV7-2, the J gene TRBJ1-1; the D is unclear. The germline CDR1 and CDR2 sequences are SGHTA and FQGNSA. V lost 9 bases, J lost 1 base, and 15 bases lay in between. This CDR3 region has 14 residues. The CDR3 reads CASTATTRNTEAFF. The CDR3 DNA is TGTGCCAGTACCGCCACGACCAGGAACACTGAAGCTTTCTTT.

In this sample, this clonotype turned up many times. V is TRBV24-1 and J is TRBJ2-2, with D possibly TRBD1 on 6 matching bases. Germline-derived CDR1 and CDR2 are KGHDR and SFDVKD. This CDR3 has 15 residues. The germline V and J ends were trimmed by 6 bases and 6 bases, with 16 bases remaining between them. The CDR3, as DNA: TGTGCCACCAGTCCGGTGGCAGGGGCCCCCGGGGAGCTGTTTTTT. As protein: CATSPVAGAPGELFF.

The chain combines TRBV7-2 with TRBJ2-7; 8 nucleotides match TRBD2. CDR1 is SGHTA, CDR2 FQGNSA, per germline. This CDR3 spans 13 amino acids. Unmatched junction bases numbered 4, after V lost 6 bases and J lost 3 bases. CDR3 sequence (DNA): TGTGCCAGCAGGGCGGCGGGAGGCTACGAGCAGTACTTC. Its protein product is CASRAAGGYEQYF.

This clonotype has ten or more counts. The chain employs TRBV11-2 and TRBJ1-1; D perhaps matches TRBD1 (6 bases). The CDR3 is 15 residues long. V lost 3 bases, J lost 5 bases, and 16 bases lay in between. Germline CDR1 and CDR2: SGHAT and FQNNGV. The CDR3 protein is CASSFPQGGRTEAFF. CDR3 coding DNA: TGTGCCAGCAGCTTCCCACAGGGAGGGCGAACTGAAGCTTTCTTT. Using reference TRBV11-2 and TRBJ1-1 for the parts outside the CDR3, the full variable domain is EAGVAQSPRYKIIEKRQSVAFWCNPISGHATLYWYQQILGQGPKLLIQFQNNGVVDDSQLPKDRFSAERLKGVDSTLKIQPAKLEDSAVYLCASSFPQGGRTEAFFGQGTRLTVV.

This clonotype has ten or more counts. J is TRBJ1-2 and V is TRBV12-3 or TRBV12-4; D unresolved. With 3 bases removed from V and 8 bases from J, the gap between germline ends came to 10 bases. The CDR3 length is 12 residues. The CDR3 DNA reads TGTGCCAGCAGTTTTACCCCCTCCGGCTACACCTTC. It codes for CASSFTPSGYTF.

As regards this clonotype: At one boundary the junction diverges from the germline segment, which might be a read error. V gene TRBV7-7 combines with J gene TRBJ2-5; a possible D gene is TRBD2 (7 bases). CDR3 length equals 13 residues. From germline, CDR1 is SSHAT and CDR2 FNYEAQ (reference sequence). This CDR3 is CASRGGKEETQYF. In DNA form, the CDR3 reads TGTGCTAGCAGGGGAGGGAAAGAAGAGACCCAGTACTTC. Full variable domain (outside the CDR3, taken from reference TRBV7-7 and TRBJ2-5): GAGVSQSPRYKVTKRGQDVTLRCDPISSHATLYWYQQALGQGPEFLTYFNYEAQPDKSGLPSDRFSAERPEGSISTLTIQRTEQRDSAMYRCASRGGKEETQYFGPGTRLLVL.

This clonotype was observed many times. The chain joins TRBV27 to TRBJ1-2; no clear D. Germline loops: CDR1 MNHEY, CDR2 SMNVEV (reference sequence). The CDR3 runs to 14 residues. Trimming cost V 8 bases and J 4 bases, with 17 bases left between them. The CDR3 is CASGFLGEPYGYTF. DNA of the CDR3: TGTGCCAGCGGATTTCTTGGGGAACCCTATGGCTACACCTTC.

The table lists this clonotype with many counts. The chain recombines TRBV12-3 or TRBV12-4 with TRBJ2-5; possible D gene TRBD1, 6 bases. The germline V and J ends were trimmed by 3 bases and 5 bases, with 13 bases remaining between them. The CDR3 has 14 amino acids. CDR3 amino acids: CASSFQDTGETQYF. The CDR3 coding sequence is TGTGCCAGCAGTTTTCAAGACACAGGGGAGACCCAGTACTTC.

This clonotype has ten or more counts. The V gene is TRBV5-1, the J gene TRBJ2-7; D possibly uses TRBD1 or TRBD2 (5 bases each). Trimming removed 3 bases from V and 4 bases from J, with 14 bases in between. This CDR3 has 14 residues. Per the germline V gene, CDR1 is SGHRS and CDR2 is YFSETQ. For the CDR3, the DNA is TGCGCCAGCAGCTGGGGACGGGGAACGTACGAGCAGTACTTC. Translated: CASSWGRGTYEQYF.

This clonotype was found many times. This sequence joins TRBV30 and TRBJ2-2; D is unclear. CDR3 length equals 11 residues. V lost 5 bases, J lost 6 bases, and 7 bases lay in between. Germline-derived CDR1 and CDR2 are GTSNPN and SVGIG (reference sequence). DNA for the CDR3: TGTGCCTGGTCAAAAGCCGGGGAGCTGTTTTTT. It encodes CAWSKAGELFF.

In this sample, this clonotype turned up many times. The rearrangement links TRBV6-5 to TRBJ2-7; D ambiguous. CDR1 and CDR2 from the germline V gene are MNHEY and SVGAGI. Trimming left V 8 bases short and J 3 bases short, with 14 bases between. The CDR3 is 13 amino acids. The CDR3 DNA sequence: TGTGCCAGCGCGCAGACACTAAGCTACGAGCAGTACTTC. Its translation is CASAQTLSYEQYF.

This clonotype turned up a few times. The rearrangement joins TRBV5-1 to TRBJ1-1, with D perhaps TRBD1 (5 bases). The CDR3 loop spans 14 amino acids. CDR1 and CDR2 (germline): SGHRS, YFSETQ. Trimming stripped 8 bases from V and 4 bases from J, with 18 bases between. CDR3 in amino acids: CASGSGMRGTEAFF. DNA of the CDR3: TGCGCCAGTGGCTCAGGGATGAGGGGCACTGAAGCTTTCTTT. The full variable domain, in which reference TRBV5-1 and TRBJ1-1 provide the parts outside the CDR3, is KAGVTQTPRYLIKTRGQQVTLSCSPISGHRSVSWYQQTPGQGLQFLFEYFSETQRNKGNFPGRFSGRQFSNSRSEMNVSTLELGDSALYLCASGSGMRGTEAFFGQGTRLTVV.

Concerning this clonotype: The final CDR3 position lacks the conserved phenylalanine or tryptophan, pointing to a likely read error. This chain joins TRBV12-3 or TRBV12-4 and TRBJ1-1; 8 positions agree with TRBD1. The CDR3 loop spans 15 amino acids. The ends lost 5 bases at V and 4 bases at J; junction bases unmatched: 9. The CDR3 loop is CASSARTGSGTEAFS. In nucleotides, the CDR3 is TGTGCCAGCAGTGCCCGGACAGGGTCCGGCACTGAAGCTTTCTCT.

This clonotype was seen many times. The V call is TRBV5-1, the J call TRBJ2-2; no definite D call. Germline loops: CDR1 SGHRS, CDR2 YFSETQ. The CDR3 has 15 residues. V was shortened by 1 base and J by 0 bases, with 7 bases between the two germline ends. CDR3 amino acids: CASSLLTSNTGELFF. The CDR3 DNA reads TGCGCCAGCAGCTTGCTAACCTCGAACACCGGGGAGCTGTTTTTT.

This clonotype was seen many times. The V gene is TRBV28, the J gene TRBJ1-2; 7 nucleotides align to TRBD1. This CDR3 is built from 13 residues. The V and J ends lost 4 bases and 8 bases, in that order; junction bases with no gene match: 7. CDR1 MDHEN and CDR2 SYDVKM come from the germline V gene. The CDR3 region has the DNA TGTGCCAGCAGTTCGGCAGGGGGAATAGGCTACACCTTC. The encoded protein is CASSSAGGIGYTF.

This clonotype was counted many times. The rearrangement uses TRBV6-2 or TRBV6-3 and TRBJ2-3; D may correspond to TRBD1 or TRBD2 (5 bases each). Trimming removed 0 bases from V and 4 bases from J, with 23 bases in between. The CDR3 has 19 residues. Looked up from germline, CDR1 is MNHEY and CDR2 is SVGEGT. CDR3 coding DNA: TGTGCCAGCAGTTACTCGAAAGGAGAGCGGACGGTAGGGGCAGATACGCAGTATTTT. Its protein product is CASSYSKGERTVGADTQYF.

This clonotype was observed at least ten times. The rearrangement uses TRBV24-1 and TRBJ2-5; TRBD2 agrees at 8 bases. This CDR3 has 14 residues. Germline-derived CDR1 and CDR2 are KGHDR and SFDVKD. After removal of 4 bases from V and 5 bases from J, the junction contained 5 bases not matched to a gene. CDR3 sequence reads: CATSEAGGRETQYF. CDR3 nucleotide sequence: TGTGCCACCAGTGAGGCGGGAGGCAGGGAGACCCAGTACTTC.

This clonotype was seen once. This rearrangement joins TRBV28 to TRBJ1-1, with a weak D call TRBD1 (6 bases). Germline V lookup: CDR1 MDHEN, CDR2 SYDVKM. Trimming pared 3 bases from V and 1 base from J, leaving 18 bases between. The CDR3 is 17 amino acids. As DNA, the CDR3 is TGTGCCAGCAGTTTGCCCCGGGGGGCACCGGAGAACACTGAAGCTTTCTTT. This translates into CASSLPRGAPENTEAFF.

In this sample, this clonotype turned up many times. The chain recombines TRBV25-1 with TRBJ1-2; D not resolved. V lost 2 bases to trimming and J lost 6 bases, with 16 bases between them. Germline V gene lookup returns CDR1 MGHDK and CDR2 SYGVNS. The CDR3 is made up of 15 amino acids. Here the CDR3 DNA reads TGTGCCAGCAGTGAAAGGTTTCAGGAGACTAATGGCTACACCTTC. This gives the protein CASSERFQETNGYTF.

The V call is TRBV29-1, the J call TRBJ1-2; 8 bases are a match to TRBD1. This CDR3 is 12 amino acids long. J was trimmed by 6 bases and V by 6 bases; bases with no gene match: 6. The germline CDR1 and CDR2 sequences are SQVTM and ANQGSEA. CDR3 in amino acids: CSVTTGEDGYTF. CDR3 coding DNA: TGCAGCGTGACGACAGGGGAGGATGGCTACACCTTC.

At least ten counts were recorded for this clonotype. V gene TRBV30 combines with J gene TRBJ2-7, with unresolved D. This CDR3 has 12 amino acids. V shed 4 bases and J shed 6 bases, with 13 bases lying between them. In germline, CDR1 is GTSNPN, CDR2 SVGIG (reference sequence). CDR3 region: CAWTEQDSEQYF. CDR3 nucleotides: TGTGCCTGGACGGAACAAGATAGCGAGCAGTACTTC.